This T cell receptor beta chain was retrieved from a study of cytomegalovirus exposure and HLA in healthy donors. Turning to the study itself: The same platform used for the approximately 700 first-cohort repertoires was also used for the 120 or so validation repertoires, as a later analysis reported.

Of note for this clone: Its specificity is unknown.

The validation cohort, a group of 90 to 150 subjects, included the donors and was separate from the roughly 600-subject first cohort. CDR3 length equals 17 residues. V trimming: 0 bases; J trimming: 1 base; junction bases outside the gene matches: 8. Germline assignment: CDR1 SGHDN and CDR2 FVKESK. The study, taken as a whole, reports: Both high specificity and high sensitivity reportedly marked the classifier's diagnosis of cytomegalovirus status. The study labeled about 160 TCR beta chains cytomegalovirus-associated.

Assay: immunoSEQ multiplex PCR; the TCRdb copy retains only in-frame clones and omits some. The table lists about 330,000 clones, about nine tenths of them singletons. The receptor's source is a woman in her late teens or twenties in good health and CMV-seronegative. This rearrangement joins TRBV14 to TRBJ1-1, with 7 bases lining up with TRBD1. Sequenced input: PBMCs. The CDR3 bases are TGTGCCAGCAGCCAAGATTTCGGTCCAGGGGGGAACACTGAAGCTTTCTTT. Translated, it gives CASSQDFGPGGNTEAFF.